The next 4 T cell receptor beta chains were all read from a single sample in a study of OX40 agonist ivuxolimab in advanced cancers. This table comes from immunoSEQ multiplex PCR, and its TCRdb copy is limited to in-frame clones, with some not included. The repertoire consists of roughly 56,000 clones, with 84% occurring once and the leading ten covering around 4.5%. The source material was CD4+ or CD8+ T cells sorted from blood, sampled in a trial of the OX40 agonist ivuxolimab. The receptors were gathered from an adult with an advanced solid tumor such as melanoma, head and neck, liver or kidney cancer.

CDR3 coding DNA: TGTGCCAGCAGCGGACGTCCGGGACAGGTAGTCTCTGGGGCCAACGTCCTGACTTTC. This gives the protein CASSGRPGQVVSGANVLTF. The rearrangement uses TRBV14 and TRBJ2-6; TRBD1 agrees at 8 bases. V gave up 5 bases and J gave up 0 bases; unmatched junction bases: 12. Germline V gene sequence: CDR1 SGHDN, CDR2 FVKESK. This CDR3 has 19 amino acids.

The chain is built from TRBV19 and TRBJ1-1; D is perhaps TRBD1 (6 bases). This CDR3 spans 17 amino acids. V shed 9 bases and J shed 1 base, with 24 bases lying between them. CDR1 is LNHDA, CDR2 SQIVND, per germline (reference sequence). The CDR3 loop is CASQTGLLENWNTEAFF. In DNA form, the CDR3 reads TGTGCCAGCCAGACAGGCCTCCTTGAGAACTGGAACACTGAAGCTTTCTTT.

This clone was seen a few times. CDR3 coding DNA: TGTGCCAGCAGTAGGTCCTGGGGAAATCAGCCCCAGCATTTT. Amino acids: CASSRSWGNQPQHF. The chain combines TRBV6-6 with TRBJ1-5; D gene ambiguous. Germline V gene data show CDR1 as MNHNY and CDR2 as SVGAGI (reference sequence). CDR3 length: 14 amino acids. Between the trimmed V and J ends, which lost 5 bases and 4 bases, there was a span of 12 bases.

The chain carries TRBV18 and TRBJ1-4, with a weak D call TRBD1 (6 bases). This CDR3 has 13 residues. In germline, CDR1 is KGHSH, CDR2 LQKENI. V was shortened by 3 bases and J by 8 bases, with 10 bases between the two germline ends. CDR3 bases: TGTGCCAGCTCACCCCGGGACAACGAAAAACTGTTTTTT. This sequence encodes CASSPRDNEKLFF.